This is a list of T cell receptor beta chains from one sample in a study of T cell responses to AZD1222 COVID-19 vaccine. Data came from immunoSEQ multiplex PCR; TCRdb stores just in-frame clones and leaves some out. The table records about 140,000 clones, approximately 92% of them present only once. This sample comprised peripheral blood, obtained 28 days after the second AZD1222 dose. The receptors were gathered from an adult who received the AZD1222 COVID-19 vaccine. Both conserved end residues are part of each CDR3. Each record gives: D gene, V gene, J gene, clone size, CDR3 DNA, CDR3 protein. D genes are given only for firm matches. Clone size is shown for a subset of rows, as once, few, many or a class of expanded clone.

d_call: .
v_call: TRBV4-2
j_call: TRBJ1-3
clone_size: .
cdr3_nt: TGTGCCAGCAGCCAAGTGGGGGACTCTGGAAACACCATATATTTT
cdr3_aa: CASSQVGDSGNTIYF

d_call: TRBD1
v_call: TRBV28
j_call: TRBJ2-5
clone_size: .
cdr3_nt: TGTGCCAGCAGTCTTGGGGGACAGGGGGCCGGGGAGACCCAGTACTTC
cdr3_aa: CASSLGGQGAGETQYF

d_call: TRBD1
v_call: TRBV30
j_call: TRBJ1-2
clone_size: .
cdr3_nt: TGTGCCTGGAGTCGGACAGGGATTAACTATGGCTACACCTTC
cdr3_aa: CAWSRTGINYGYTF

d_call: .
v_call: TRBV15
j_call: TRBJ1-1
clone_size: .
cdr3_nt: TGTGCCACCAGCAGTCCTTTGGACAGTGAAGCTTTCTTT
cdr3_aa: CATSSPLDSEAFF

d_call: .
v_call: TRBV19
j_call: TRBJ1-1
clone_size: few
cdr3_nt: TGTGCCAGTAGTATAGACGGACGGCACACTGAAGCTTTCTTT
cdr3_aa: CASSIDGRHTEAFF

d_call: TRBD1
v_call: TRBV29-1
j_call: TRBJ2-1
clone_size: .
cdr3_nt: TGCAGCGTTGAAGGCCAAACAGGGGCTACCGAGCAGTTCTTC
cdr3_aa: CSVEGQTGATEQFF

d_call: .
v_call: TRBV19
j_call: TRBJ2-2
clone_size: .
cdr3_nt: TGTGCCAGTAGTGTCGCTGCAGGGGTCGCCGGGGAGCTGTTTTTT
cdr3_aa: CASSVAAGVAGELFF

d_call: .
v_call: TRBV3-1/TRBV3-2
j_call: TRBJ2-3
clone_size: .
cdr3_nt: TGTGCCAGCAGCCAATTTCGGACTAAGAACACAGATACGCAGTATTTT
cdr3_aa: CASSQFRTKNTDTQYF

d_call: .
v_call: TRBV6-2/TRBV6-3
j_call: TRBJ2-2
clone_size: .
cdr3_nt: TGTGCCAGCAGTTACTGGCAGCACGCGAACACCGGGGAGCTGTTTTTT
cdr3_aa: CASSYWQHANTGELFF

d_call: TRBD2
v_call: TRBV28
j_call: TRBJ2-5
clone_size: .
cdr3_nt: TGTGCCAGCACGCGGGAGGACGCGAAAACCCAGTACTTC
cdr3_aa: CASTREDAKTQYF

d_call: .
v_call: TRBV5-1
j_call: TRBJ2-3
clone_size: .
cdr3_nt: TGCGCCAGCAGCTTGGGTCTCGGCCTAGTTACAGATACGCAGTATTTT
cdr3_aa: CASSLGLGLVTDTQYF

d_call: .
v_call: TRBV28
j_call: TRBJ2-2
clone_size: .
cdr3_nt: TGTGCCAGCAAGAGGCAGGGGGAGGGCGGGGAGCTGTTTTTT
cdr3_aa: CASKRQGEGGELFF

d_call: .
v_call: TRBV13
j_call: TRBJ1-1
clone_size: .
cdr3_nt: TGTGCCAGCAGCCAGGTTCTGGGAGAGGACACTGAAGCTTTCTTT
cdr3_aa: CASSQVLGEDTEAFF

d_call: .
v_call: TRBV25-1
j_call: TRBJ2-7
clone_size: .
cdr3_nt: TGTGCCAGCAGTGCACAGGGTTACGAGCAGTACTTC
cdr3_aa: CASSAQGYEQYF

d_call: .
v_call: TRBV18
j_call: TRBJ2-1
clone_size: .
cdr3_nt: TGTGCCAGCTCACCCAACGGGGACAATGAGCAGTTCTTC
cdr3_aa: CASSPNGDNEQFF

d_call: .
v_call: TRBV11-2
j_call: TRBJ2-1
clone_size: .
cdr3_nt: TGTGCCAGCAGCTTAGATTGGGACCCAGTCCAGTTCTTC
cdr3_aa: CASSLDWDPVQFF

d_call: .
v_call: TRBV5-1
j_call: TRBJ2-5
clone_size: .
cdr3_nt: TGCGCCAGCAGCTTGAGGCAAGAGACCCAGTACTTC
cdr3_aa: CASSLRQETQYF

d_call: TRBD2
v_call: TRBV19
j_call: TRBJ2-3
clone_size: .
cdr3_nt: TGTGCCAGTAGTATTAACGCGGGAGGGCCAGGAGATACGCAGTATTTT
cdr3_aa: CASSINAGGPGDTQYF

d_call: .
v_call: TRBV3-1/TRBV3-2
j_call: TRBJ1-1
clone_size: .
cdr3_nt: TGTGCCAGCAGCGATCGAGGGGGCACTGAAGCTTTCTTT
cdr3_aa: CASSDRGGTEAFF

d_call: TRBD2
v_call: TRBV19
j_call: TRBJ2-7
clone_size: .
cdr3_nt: TGTGCCAGTAGTATGTCGGCTAGCGGGATTTACGAGCAGTACTTC
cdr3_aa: CASSMSASGIYEQYF

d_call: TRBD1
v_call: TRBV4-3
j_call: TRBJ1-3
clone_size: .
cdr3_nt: TGCGCCAGCAGCCAAGTCGGACAGGGGGCAATAGGAAACACCATATATTTT
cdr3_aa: CASSQVGQGAIGNTIYF

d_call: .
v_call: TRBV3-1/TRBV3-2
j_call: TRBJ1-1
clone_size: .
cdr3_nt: TGTGCCAGCAGCCAAGATAGCCAGTTTAACACTGAAGCTTTCTTT
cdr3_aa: CASSQDSQFNTEAFF

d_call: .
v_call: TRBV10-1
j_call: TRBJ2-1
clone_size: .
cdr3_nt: TGCGCCAGCAGTGTAGGGGGGTGGGTTTCCGGGGAGCAGTTCTTC
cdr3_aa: CASSVGGWVSGEQFF

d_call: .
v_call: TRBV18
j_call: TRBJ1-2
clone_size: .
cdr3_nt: TGTGCCAGCTCACCAGCGGACTGGGGGGGAAACTATGGCTACACCTTC
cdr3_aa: CASSPADWGGNYGYTF

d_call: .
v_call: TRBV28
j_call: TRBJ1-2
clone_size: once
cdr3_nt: TGTGCCAGCAGATGGGGAGGGTCTAACTATGGCTACACCTTC
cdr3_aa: CASRWGGSNYGYTF

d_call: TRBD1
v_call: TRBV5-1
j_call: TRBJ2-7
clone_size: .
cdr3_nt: TGCGCCAGCAGCTTGCAGGGACAGGGAGCTTCCTACGAGCAGTACTTC
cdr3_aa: CASSLQGQGASYEQYF

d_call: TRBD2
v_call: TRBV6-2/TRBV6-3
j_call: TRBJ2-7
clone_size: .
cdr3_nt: TGTGCCAGCAGTTACACCGGACTAGCGACTAACGAGCAGTACTTC
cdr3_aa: CASSYTGLATNEQYF

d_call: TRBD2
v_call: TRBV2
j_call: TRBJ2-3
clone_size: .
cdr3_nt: TGTGCCAGCAGTGAACGGCGGGAGGGGGCAGATACGCAGTATTTT
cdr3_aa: CASSERREGADTQYF

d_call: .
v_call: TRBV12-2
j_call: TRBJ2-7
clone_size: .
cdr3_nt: TGTGCAAGTCGCTACGCTATAGCGGGAGAGAACTACGAGCAGTACTTC
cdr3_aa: CASRYAIAGENYEQYF

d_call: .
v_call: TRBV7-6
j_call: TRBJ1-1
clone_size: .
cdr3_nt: TGTGCCAGCAGCTTAGAGGGGAGAGGCACTGAAGCTTTCTTT
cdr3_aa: CASSLEGRGTEAFF

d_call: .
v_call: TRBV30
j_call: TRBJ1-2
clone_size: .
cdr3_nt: TGTGCCTCCGACCCGGTAGACTATGGCTACACCTTC
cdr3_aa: CASDPVDYGYTF

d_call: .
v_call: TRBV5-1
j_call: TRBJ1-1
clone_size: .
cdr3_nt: TGCGCCAGCAGCTCCCGGGTTCAGGGTCCCACTGAAGCTTTCTTT
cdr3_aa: CASSSRVQGPTEAFF

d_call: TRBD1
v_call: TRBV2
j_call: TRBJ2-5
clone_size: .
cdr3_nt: TGTGCCAGCAGTGAAGTGACAGGGGGAGAGACCCAGTACTTC
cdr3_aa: CASSEVTGGETQYF

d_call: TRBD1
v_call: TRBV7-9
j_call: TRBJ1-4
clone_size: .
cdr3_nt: TGTGCCAGCAGCATCCAGGGGGCGAGGGAAAAACTGTTTTTT
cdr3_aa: CASSIQGAREKLFF

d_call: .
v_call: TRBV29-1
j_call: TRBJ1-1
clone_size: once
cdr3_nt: TGCAGCGTGTCCAGGAGAAACACTGAAGCTTTCTTT
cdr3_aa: CSVSRRNTEAFF

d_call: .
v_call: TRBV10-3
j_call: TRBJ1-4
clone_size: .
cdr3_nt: TGTGCCATCAGTGAAGCAAGAATACTACCAACTAATGAAAAACTGTTTTTT
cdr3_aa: CAISEARILPTNEKLFF

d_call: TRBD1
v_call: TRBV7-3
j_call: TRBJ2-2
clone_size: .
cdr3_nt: TGTGCCAGCAGCTTGAGTCCGGGACAGGGAACCGGGGAGCTGTTTTTT
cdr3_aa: CASSLSPGQGTGELFF

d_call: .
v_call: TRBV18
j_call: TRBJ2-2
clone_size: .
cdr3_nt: TGTGCCAGCTCACCAGGGGAGACTAGTCGCACCGGGGAGCTGTTTTTT
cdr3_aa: CASSPGETSRTGELFF

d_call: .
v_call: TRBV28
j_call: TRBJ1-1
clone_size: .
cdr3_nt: TGTGCCAGCAGTACTACAGTGAACACTGAAGCTTTCTTT
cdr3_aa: CASSTTVNTEAFF

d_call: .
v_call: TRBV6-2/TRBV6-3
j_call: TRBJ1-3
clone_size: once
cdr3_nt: TGTGCCAGCAGTACTACGTCCACCTCTGGAAACACCATATATTTT
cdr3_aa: CASSTTSTSGNTIYF

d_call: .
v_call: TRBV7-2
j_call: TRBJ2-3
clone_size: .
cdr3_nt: TGTGCCAGCGCGCTCCAGGACGGAAACACAGATACGCAGTATTTT
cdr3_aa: CASALQDGNTDTQYF

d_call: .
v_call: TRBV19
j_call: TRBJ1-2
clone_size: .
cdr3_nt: TGTGCCAGTAGTACATACAGGGAGAAGGACTATGGCTACACCTTC
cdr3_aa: CASSTYREKDYGYTF